Following are 11 T cell receptor beta chains from one sample sequenced in a study of blood T cell repertoires in COVID-19. Profiling relied on immunoSEQ multiplex PCR, and the TCRdb table lists in-frame clones only, not all of them. This repertoire shows 12,000 to 15,000 clones, around nine tenths found once; its top ten account for about 30%. The sequenced sample consisted of peripheral blood. The receptors come from a human donor in a cohort sampled during active COVID-19.

CDR3 amino acids: CASTSLGEQYF. The CDR3 DNA follows: TGTGCCAGCACTTCCCTCGGCGAGCAGTACTTC. The chain is built from TRBV27 and TRBJ2-7, with D unresolved. Between the trimmed V and J ends, which lost 7 bases and 6 bases, there was a span of 10 bases. The CDR3 covers 11 residues. CDR1 is MNHEY, CDR2 SMNVEV, per germline (reference sequence).

The chain combines TRBV5-1 with TRBJ1-2; D possibly corresponds to TRBD1 (6 bases). V lost 4 bases, J lost 2 bases, and 12 bases lay in between. The CDR3 covers 14 residues. Germline V gene sequence: CDR1 SGHRS, CDR2 YFSETQ. This CDR3 is CASSLDTGNYGYTF. The CDR3 region has the DNA TGCGCCAGCAGCCTGGATACAGGGAACTATGGCTACACCTTC.

A single count supports this clone. The chain has TRBV27 and TRBJ2-1; 8 bases fit TRBD2. The CDR3 totals 17 residues. Looked up from germline, CDR1 is MNHEY and CDR2 is SMNVEV (reference sequence). The trim removed 5 bases at V and 4 bases at J, leaving 13 bases unmatched. In DNA form, the CDR3 reads TGTGCCAGCAGTCTAAGGGCTAGCGGGTGGGAATACAATGAGCAGTTCTTC. Translation: CASSLRASGWEYNEQFF.

In nucleotides, the CDR3 is TGTGCCAGCAGTTTTGAGGGCCTCCTCACTGAAGCTTTCTTT. Its translation is CASSFEGLLTEAFF. This chain joins TRBV6-5 and TRBJ1-1, with D hard to call. The V gene's germline CDR1 is MNHEY and CDR2 SVGAGI. This CDR3 region has 14 residues. Trimming removed 4 bases at V and 4 bases at J, with 13 bases between.

This sequence joins TRBV11-1 and TRBJ2-5, with TRBD2 identical over 11 bases. The CDR3 loop spans 16 amino acids. Germline assignment: CDR1 SGHAT and CDR2 FQDESV (reference sequence). J gave up 4 bases and V 1 base, and 5 bases lay outside the gene matches. The CDR3 DNA reads TGTGCCAGCAGCTTAGAACTAGCGGGAGTCATAGAGACCCAGTACTTC. The encoded protein is CASSLELAGVIETQYF.

This chain uses TRBV5-1 with TRBJ2-7; possibly TRBD2 for D (6 bases). V was shortened by 4 bases and J by 2 bases, with 16 bases between the two germline ends. Germline-derived CDR1 and CDR2 are SGHRS and YFSETQ. The length of the CDR3 is 15 residues. The CDR3 DNA reads as TGCGCCAGCAGCCCACAGGAGGGTGGAACCTACGAGCAGTACTTC. Its translation: CASSPQEGGTYEQYF.

The rearrangement links TRBV5-1 to TRBJ1-6; 8 positions match TRBD1. Germline V gives CDR1 SGHRS, CDR2 YFSETQ. With V trimmed by 5 bases and J by 8 bases, 15 bases remained unmatched. This CDR3 region has 17 residues. This chain's CDR3 is CASRLDFYRGLDSPLHF. The CDR3 DNA reads as TGCGCCAGCAGACTGGATTTTTACAGGGGGTTGGATTCACCCCTCCACTTT.

This chain connects TRBV5-4 to TRBJ2-1, with D tentatively TRBD2 (5 bases). Trimming removed 5 bases from V and 7 bases from J, with 25 bases in between. CDR1 is SGHNT and CDR2 is YYREEE in the germline V gene (reference sequence). This CDR3 has 17 amino acids. The CDR3 loop reads CASSSMGRGSEENEQFF. The CDR3 region has the DNA TGTGCCAGCAGTTCAATGGGTCGGGGTTCGGAGGAAAATGAGCAGTTCTTC.

This sequence joins TRBV7-9 and TRBJ2-7; D is ambiguous. The CDR3 spans 17 residues. Germline CDR1 reads SEHNR; CDR2 reads FQNEAQ (reference sequence). Trimming took 0 bases from V and 3 from J, leaving 18 bases between them. CDR3 DNA: TGTGCCAGCAGCTTAGCCTCCAATGACATTTTCCTCTACGAGCAGTACTTC. Its protein is CASSLASNDIFLYEQYF.

The J gene is TRBJ2-6, the V gene TRBV18; possible D gene TRBD1, 5 bases. The CDR3 has 17 residues. From germline, CDR1 is KGHSH and CDR2 LQKENI. The V and J ends lost 6 bases and 4 bases respectively, with 19 bases between them. CDR3 sequence: CASSQAVGEAGANVLTF. CDR3 nucleotides: TGTGCCAGCTCTCAGGCGGTAGGGGAAGCCGGGGCCAACGTCCTGACTTTC. Filled out from reference TRBV18 and TRBJ2-6, the complete variable domain reads NAGVMQNPRHLVRRRGQEARLRCSPMKGHSHVYWYRQLPEEGLKFMVYLQKENIIDESGMPKERFSAEFPKEGPSILRIQQVVRGDSAAYFCASSQAVGEAGANVLTFGAGSRLTVL.

With regard to this clone: Mismatch with germline at one junction end may stem from a read error. The rearrangement links TRBV19 to TRBJ1-6; no reliable D call. Per the germline V gene, CDR1 is LNHDA and CDR2 is SQIVND (reference sequence). The CDR3 spans 15 residues. The CDR3 protein is CARSSDGDPNSPLHF. The CDR3 DNA sequence: TGTGCCAGGAGTAGTGACGGGGATCCGAATTCACCCCTCCACTTT.